What follows are 17 T cell receptor beta chains derived from one specimen sequenced in a study of cytomegalovirus exposure and HLA in healthy donors. Primers for the PCR totalled 60 Vbeta and 13 Jbeta. TCRdb's copy holds only in-frame clones and misses some; the assay was immunoSEQ multiplex PCR. The data show about 150,000 clones, roughly 80% seen once. Sequencing input: PBMCs. These receptors were collected from a man aged 40-49 years in good health and CMV-seronegative.

The J gene is TRBJ2-1, the V gene TRBV5-4, with 7 bases that match TRBD1. CDR1 is SGHNT, CDR2 YYREEE, per germline (reference sequence). The CDR3 length is 15 residues. J gave up 3 bases and V 6 bases, and 9 bases lay outside the gene matches. CDR3 sequence: CASTQDRTFYNEQFF. The CDR3 DNA sequence: TGTGCCAGCACCCAGGACAGGACCTTCTACAATGAGCAGTTCTTC.

The V and J genes are TRBV4-3 and TRBJ1-1; D remains unclear. The CDR3 has 15 amino acids. The germline CDR1 and CDR2 sequences are LGHNA and YSLEER. With 0 bases removed from V and 1 base from J, the gap between germline ends came to 9 bases. The CDR3: CASSQEWSGNTEAFF. The DNA of the CDR3 is TGCGCCAGCAGCCAAGAATGGAGTGGGAACACTGAAGCTTTCTTT.

V and J are TRBV18 and TRBJ2-5; D is uncertain. The V end was cut by 3 bases, the J end by 2 bases, with 13 bases between. CDR3 length equals 15 residues. Germline V CDR1 and CDR2: KGHSH, LQKENI. The CDR3 loop reads CASSPGQSKQETQYF. CDR3 DNA: TGTGCCAGCTCACCTGGGCAGAGCAAACAAGAGACCCAGTACTTC.

The CDR3 DNA follows: TGTGCCAGTAACGCCCCCGGGGACTCAAGGGGCAAAAACATTCAGTACTTC. Translating gives CASNAPGDSRGKNIQYF. The rearrangement links TRBV19 to TRBJ2-4; possibly TRBD2 for D (6 bases). This CDR3 is 17 amino acids long. Germline V CDR1 and CDR2: LNHDA, SQIVND (reference sequence). The germline V and J ends were trimmed by 7 bases and 3 bases, with 22 bases remaining between them.

The chain combines TRBV4-1 with TRBJ1-3; D is ambiguous. The germline gives CDR1 MGHRA, CDR2 YSYEKL. The V end was cut by 2 bases, the J end by 0 bases, with 5 bases between. CDR3 length equals 14 residues. CDR3 in amino acids: CASSQRDSGNTIYF. As DNA, the CDR3 is TGCGCCAGCAGCCAACGGGACTCTGGAAACACCATATATTTT.

This clone came up once. The rearrangement links TRBV6-1 to TRBJ1-2; D remains unclear. The length of the CDR3 is 15 residues. The germline CDR1 and CDR2 sequences are MNHNS and SASEGT. The V gene lost 2 bases and the J gene lost 4 bases, with 14 bases spanning the gap. Here the CDR3 DNA reads TGTGCCAGCAGTGAACGAGGCGGACGGGGCTATGGCTACACCTTC. Translation: CASSERGGRGYGYTF.

V usage is TRBV19 and J usage is TRBJ2-7, with TRBD2 matching over 7 bases. The CDR3 runs 13 residues. Trimming cost V 3 bases and J 2 bases; bases outside gene matches: 1. Germline CDR1 LNHDA, CDR2 SQIVND (reference sequence). The DNA for the CDR3 is TGTGCCAGTAGTATCACTAGCGCCTACGAGCAGTACTTC. Translated: CASSITSAYEQYF.

This clone showed up just a few times. The CDR3 sequence is CASSVTGTGSGANVLTF. DNA for the CDR3: TGTGCCAGCAGCGTCACAGGAACCGGCTCTGGGGCCAACGTCCTGACTTTC. The chain recombines TRBV9 with TRBJ2-6; D perhaps matches TRBD1 (5 bases). V was cut by 2 bases and J by 0 bases, with 12 bases left in between. CDR1 and CDR2 from the germline V gene are SGDLS and YYNGEE. The CDR3 sequence is 17 residues long.

The rearrangement links TRBV19 to TRBJ2-7; perhaps TRBD1 as D (6 bases). The V gene lost 5 bases and the J gene lost 3 bases, with 14 bases spanning the gap. Germline V CDR1 and CDR2: LNHDA, SQIVND (reference sequence). The CDR3 consists of 14 residues. The CDR3 spells CASSDDRPNYEQYF. CDR3 nucleotides: TGTGCCAGTAGTGATGACAGGCCCAACTACGAGCAGTACTTC.

This sequence joins TRBV11-3 and TRBJ1-1, with D unclear. Germline assignment: CDR1 SGHNT and CDR2 YENEEA. V was cut by 3 bases and J by 6 bases, with 11 bases left in between. This CDR3 region has 13 residues. Written as DNA, the CDR3 is TGTGCCAGCAGCTTTACAGCGGACGCTGAAGCTTTCTTT. Residues: CASSFTADAEAFF.

This chain joins TRBV29-1 and TRBJ2-2; no clear D. Germline V gives CDR1 SQVTM, CDR2 ANQGSEA. This CDR3 spans 12 amino acids. The germline V and J ends were trimmed by 4 bases and 3 bases, with 6 bases remaining between them. Here the CDR3 reads CSVVRDTGELFF. As DNA, the CDR3 is TGCAGCGTTGTACGGGACACCGGGGAGCTGTTTTTT.

This clone was seen only a few times. J is TRBJ2-3 and V is TRBV6-5, with 10 bases matching TRBD1. Looked up from germline, CDR1 is MNHEY and CDR2 is SVGAGI. This CDR3 is 13 amino acids long. V trimming: 8 bases; J trimming: 8 bases; junction bases outside the gene matches: 7. In nucleotides, the CDR3 is TGTGCCAGCTCCGGGACAGGGGCAGGTACGCAGTATTTT. This sequence encodes CASSGTGAGTQYF.

The genes are TRBV7-3 and TRBJ2-5; TRBD2 might be the D (6 bases). Germline V CDR1 and CDR2: SGHTA, FQGTGA. CDR3 length equals 14 residues. Trimming removed 5 bases from V and 2 bases from J, with 12 bases in between. CDR3 coding DNA: TGTGCCAGCAGCGCATGGACTATGCAAGAGACCCAGTACTTC. Its translation is CASSAWTMQETQYF.

This clone appeared a single time. The rearrangement uses TRBV7-8 and TRBJ1-6; TRBD1 agrees at 8 bases. Trimming at V came to 5 bases and at J to 6 bases, leaving 6 bases not matched to a gene. Germline V lookup: CDR1 SGHVS, CDR2 FQNEAQ. CDR3 length equals 15 residues. In nucleotides, the CDR3 is TGTGCCAGCAGCCTAATAGACAGGGGTAATTCACCCCTCCACTTT. Protein: CASSLIDRGNSPLHF.

The chain uses TRBV10-2 and TRBJ2-7, with D maybe TRBD2 (5 bases). The CDR3 has 14 residues. The germline V gene encodes CDR1 WSHSY and CDR2 SAAADI. V shed 7 bases and J shed 0 bases, with 13 bases lying between them. This CDR3 reads CASNLEGFSYEQYF. CDR3 bases: TGCGCCAGCAACCTTGAGGGCTTCTCCTACGAGCAGTACTTC.

The chain combines TRBV6-5 with TRBJ1-1, with TRBD1 identical over 9 bases. This CDR3 contains 15 residues. With V trimmed by 7 bases and J by 4 bases, 10 bases remained unmatched. The germline CDR1 and CDR2 sequences are MNHEY and SVGAGI. CDR3 nucleotide sequence: TGTGCCAGCACTCCCACGACAGGGGGGGCCACTGAAGCTTTCTTT. It yields the protein CASTPTTGGATEAFF.

This clone was seen once. The chain couples TRBV30 to TRBJ2-3; no reliable D call. CDR3 length equals 13 residues. V dropped 0 bases and J dropped 6 bases, with 10 bases sitting between them. From germline, CDR1 is GTSNPN and CDR2 SVGIG (reference sequence). CDR3 in DNA: TGTGCCTGGAGTGTAGGAGAACTCGATACGCAGTATTTT. This gives the protein CAWSVGELDTQYF.